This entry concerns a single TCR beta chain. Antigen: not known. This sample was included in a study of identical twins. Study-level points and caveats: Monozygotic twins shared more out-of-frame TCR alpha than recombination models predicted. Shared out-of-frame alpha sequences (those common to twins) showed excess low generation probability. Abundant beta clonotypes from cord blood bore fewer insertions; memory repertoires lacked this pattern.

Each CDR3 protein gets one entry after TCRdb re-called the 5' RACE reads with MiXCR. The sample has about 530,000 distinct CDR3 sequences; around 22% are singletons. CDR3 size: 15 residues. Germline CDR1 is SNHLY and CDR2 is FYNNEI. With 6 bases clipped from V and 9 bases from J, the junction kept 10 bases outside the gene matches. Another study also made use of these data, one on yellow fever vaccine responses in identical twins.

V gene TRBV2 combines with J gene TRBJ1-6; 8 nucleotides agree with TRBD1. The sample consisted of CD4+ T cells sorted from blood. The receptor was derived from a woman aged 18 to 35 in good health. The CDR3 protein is CASSFGTGGSSPLHF. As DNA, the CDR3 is TGTGCCAGCAGCTTCGGGACAGGCGGAAGTTCACCCCTCCACTTT.